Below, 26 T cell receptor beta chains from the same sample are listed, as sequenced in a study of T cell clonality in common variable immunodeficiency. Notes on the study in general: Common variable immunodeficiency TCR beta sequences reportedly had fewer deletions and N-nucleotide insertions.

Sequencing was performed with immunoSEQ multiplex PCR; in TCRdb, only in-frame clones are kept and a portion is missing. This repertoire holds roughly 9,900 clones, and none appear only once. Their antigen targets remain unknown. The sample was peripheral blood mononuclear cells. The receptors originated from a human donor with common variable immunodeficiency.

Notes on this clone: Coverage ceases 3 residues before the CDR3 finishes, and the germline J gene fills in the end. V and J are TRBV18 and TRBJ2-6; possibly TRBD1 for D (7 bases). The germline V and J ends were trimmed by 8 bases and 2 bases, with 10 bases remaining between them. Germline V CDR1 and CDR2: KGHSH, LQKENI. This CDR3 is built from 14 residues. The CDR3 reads CASAGGTGANVLTF. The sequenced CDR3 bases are TGTGCCAGCGCAGGGGGGACTGGGGCCAACGTC.

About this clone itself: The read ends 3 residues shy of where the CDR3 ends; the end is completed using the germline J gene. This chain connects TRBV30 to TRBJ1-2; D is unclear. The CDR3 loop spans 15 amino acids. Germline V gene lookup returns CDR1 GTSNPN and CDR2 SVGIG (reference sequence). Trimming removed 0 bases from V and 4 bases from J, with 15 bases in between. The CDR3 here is CAWSVIRQAGYGYTF. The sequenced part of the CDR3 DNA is TGTGCCTGGAGTGTAATTCGCCAGGCGGGCTATGGC.

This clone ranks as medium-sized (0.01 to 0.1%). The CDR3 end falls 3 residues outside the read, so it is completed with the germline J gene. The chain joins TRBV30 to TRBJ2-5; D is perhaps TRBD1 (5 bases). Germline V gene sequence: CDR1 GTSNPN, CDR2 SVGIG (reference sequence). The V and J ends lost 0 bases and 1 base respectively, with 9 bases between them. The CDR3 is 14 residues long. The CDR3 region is CAWSVWTSQETQYF. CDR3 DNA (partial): TGTGCCTGGAGTGTATGGACATCCCAAGAGACC.

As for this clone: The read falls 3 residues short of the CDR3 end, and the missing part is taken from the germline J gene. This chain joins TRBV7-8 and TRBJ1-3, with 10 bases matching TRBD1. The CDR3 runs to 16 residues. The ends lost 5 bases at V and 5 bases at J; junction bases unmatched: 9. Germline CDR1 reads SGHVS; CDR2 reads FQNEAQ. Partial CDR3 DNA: TGTGCCAGCAGCGTTGGGACAGGGGCTATAAGAAACACC. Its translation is CASSVGTGAIRNT. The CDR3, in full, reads CASSVGTGAIRNTIYF.

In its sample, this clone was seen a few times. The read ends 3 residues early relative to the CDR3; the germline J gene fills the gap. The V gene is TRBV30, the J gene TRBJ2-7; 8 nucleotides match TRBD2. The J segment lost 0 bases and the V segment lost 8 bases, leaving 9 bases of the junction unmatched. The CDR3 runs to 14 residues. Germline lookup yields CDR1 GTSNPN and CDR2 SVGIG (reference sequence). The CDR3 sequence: CAARGGILSYEQYF. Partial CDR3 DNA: TGTGCCGCACGGGGGGGGATTCTCTCCTACGAG.

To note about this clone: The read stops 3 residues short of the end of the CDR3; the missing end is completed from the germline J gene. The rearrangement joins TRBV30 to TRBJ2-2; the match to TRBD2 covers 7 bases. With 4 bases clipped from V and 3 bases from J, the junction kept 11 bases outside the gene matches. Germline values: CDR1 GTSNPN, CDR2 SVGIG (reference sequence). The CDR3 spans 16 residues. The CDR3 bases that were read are TGTGCCTGGATGGGGGGGGAGGGCGCGTACACCGGGGAG. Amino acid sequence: CAWMGGEGAYTGE. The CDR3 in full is CAWMGGEGAYTGELFF. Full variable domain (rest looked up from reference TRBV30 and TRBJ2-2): SQTIHQWPATLVQPVGSPLSLECTVEGTSNPNLYWYRQAAGRGLQLLFYSVGIGQISSEVPQNLSASRPQDRQFILSSKKLLLSDSGFYLCAWMGGEGAYTGELFFGEGSRLTVL.

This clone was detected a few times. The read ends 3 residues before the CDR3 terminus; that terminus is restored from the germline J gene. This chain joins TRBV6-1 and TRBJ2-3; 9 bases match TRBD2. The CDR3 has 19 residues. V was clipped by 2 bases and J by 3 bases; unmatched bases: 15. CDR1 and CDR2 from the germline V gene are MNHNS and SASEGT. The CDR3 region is CASSELKPRTSVATDTQYF. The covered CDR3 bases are TGTGCCAGCAGTGAATTAAAACCTCGGACTAGCGTTGCGACAGATACG.

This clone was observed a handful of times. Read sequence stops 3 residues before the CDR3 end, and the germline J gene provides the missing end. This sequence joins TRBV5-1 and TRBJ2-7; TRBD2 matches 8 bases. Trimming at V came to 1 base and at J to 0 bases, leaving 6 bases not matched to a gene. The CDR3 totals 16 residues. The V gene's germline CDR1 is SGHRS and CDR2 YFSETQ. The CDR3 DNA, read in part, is TGCGCCAGCAGCTTGCGACTAGCGTCTTACTCCTACGAG. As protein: CASSLRLASYSYE. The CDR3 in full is CASSLRLASYSYEQYF.

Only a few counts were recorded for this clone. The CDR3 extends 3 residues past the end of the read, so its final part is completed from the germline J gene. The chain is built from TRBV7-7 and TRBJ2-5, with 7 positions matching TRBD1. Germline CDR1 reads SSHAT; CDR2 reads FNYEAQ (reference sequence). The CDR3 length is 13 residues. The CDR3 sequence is CASSNQGVETQYF. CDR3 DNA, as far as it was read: TGTGCTAGCTCGAACCAGGGGGTGGAGACC.

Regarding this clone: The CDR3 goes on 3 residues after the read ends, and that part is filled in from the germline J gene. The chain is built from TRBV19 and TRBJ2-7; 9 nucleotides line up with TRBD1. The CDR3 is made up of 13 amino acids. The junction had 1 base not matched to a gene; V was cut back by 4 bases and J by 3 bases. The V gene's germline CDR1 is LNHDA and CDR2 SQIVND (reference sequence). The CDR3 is CASSRTGVYEQYF. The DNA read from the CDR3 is TGTGCCAGTAGTAGGACAGGGGTCTACGAG. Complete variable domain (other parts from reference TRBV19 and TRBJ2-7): DGGITQSPKYLFRKEGQNVTLSCEQNLNHDAMYWYRQDPGQGLRLIYYSQIVNDFQKGDIAEGYSVSREKKESFPLTVTSAQKNPTAFYLCASSRTGVYEQYFGPGTRLTVT.

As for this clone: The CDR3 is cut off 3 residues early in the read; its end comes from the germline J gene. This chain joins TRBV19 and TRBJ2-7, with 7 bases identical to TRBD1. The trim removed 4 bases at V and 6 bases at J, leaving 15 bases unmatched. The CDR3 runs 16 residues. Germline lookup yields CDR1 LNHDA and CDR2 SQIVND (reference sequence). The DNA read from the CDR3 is TGTGCCAGTAGTACAGGGCGGACAGGCCTCAGGGGCGAG. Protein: CASSTGRTGLRGE. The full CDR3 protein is CASSTGRTGLRGEQYF.

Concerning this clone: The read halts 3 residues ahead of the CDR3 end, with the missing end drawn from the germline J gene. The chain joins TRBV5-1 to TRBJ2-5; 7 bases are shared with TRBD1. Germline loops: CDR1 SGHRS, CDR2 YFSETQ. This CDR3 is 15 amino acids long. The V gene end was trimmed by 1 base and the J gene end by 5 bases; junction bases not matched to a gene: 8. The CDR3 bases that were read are TGCGCCAGCAGCTTGACGACAGGGTCCAGGGAGACC. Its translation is CASSLTTGSRET. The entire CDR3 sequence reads CASSLTTGSRETQYF.

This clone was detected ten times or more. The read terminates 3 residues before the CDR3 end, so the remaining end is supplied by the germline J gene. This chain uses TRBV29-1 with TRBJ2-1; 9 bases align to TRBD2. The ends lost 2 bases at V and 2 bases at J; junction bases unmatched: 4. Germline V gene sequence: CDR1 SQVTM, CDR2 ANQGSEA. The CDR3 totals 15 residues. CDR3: CSVERTSATYNEQFF. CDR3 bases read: TGCAGCGTTGAACGGACTAGCGCAACCTACAATGAG.

Incomplete CDR3 DNA: TGTGCCAGTAGAGTAGGGGACTTTAGCACAGATACG. This encodes CASRVGDFSTDT. The entire CDR3 sequence reads CASRVGDFSTDTQYF. The chain couples TRBV19 to TRBJ2-3, with a tentative D call TRBD2 (6 bases). The read terminates 3 residues ahead of where the CDR3 ends, so the germline J gene completes it. The germline V gene has CDR1 LNHDA and CDR2 SQIVND (reference sequence). This CDR3 spans 15 amino acids. V dropped 6 bases and J dropped 0 bases, with 13 bases sitting between them.

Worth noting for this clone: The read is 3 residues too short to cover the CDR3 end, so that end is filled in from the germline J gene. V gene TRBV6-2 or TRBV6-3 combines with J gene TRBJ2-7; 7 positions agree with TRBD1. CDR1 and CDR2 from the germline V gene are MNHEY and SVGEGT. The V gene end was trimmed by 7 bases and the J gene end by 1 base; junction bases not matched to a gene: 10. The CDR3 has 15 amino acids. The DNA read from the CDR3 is TGTGCCAGCACCCCGGGACAGAGACTTTCCTACGAG. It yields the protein CASTPGQRLSYE. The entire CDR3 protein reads CASTPGQRLSYEQYF.

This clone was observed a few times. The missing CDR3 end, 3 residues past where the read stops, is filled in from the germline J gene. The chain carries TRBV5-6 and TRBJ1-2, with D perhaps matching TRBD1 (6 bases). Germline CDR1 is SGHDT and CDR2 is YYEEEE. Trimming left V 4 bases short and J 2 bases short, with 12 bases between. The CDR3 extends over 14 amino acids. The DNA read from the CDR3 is TGTGCCAGCAGCATAACCGACAGGAACTATGGC. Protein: CASSITDRNYG. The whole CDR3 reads CASSITDRNYGYTF.

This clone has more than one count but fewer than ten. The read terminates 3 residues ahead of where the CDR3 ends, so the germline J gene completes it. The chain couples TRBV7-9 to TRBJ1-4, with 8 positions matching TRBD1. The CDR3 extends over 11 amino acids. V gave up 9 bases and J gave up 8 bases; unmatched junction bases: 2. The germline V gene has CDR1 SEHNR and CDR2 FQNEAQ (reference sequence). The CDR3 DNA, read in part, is TGTGCCAGTGGGACAGGAGAAAAA. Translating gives CASGTGEK. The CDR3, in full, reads CASGTGEKLFF.

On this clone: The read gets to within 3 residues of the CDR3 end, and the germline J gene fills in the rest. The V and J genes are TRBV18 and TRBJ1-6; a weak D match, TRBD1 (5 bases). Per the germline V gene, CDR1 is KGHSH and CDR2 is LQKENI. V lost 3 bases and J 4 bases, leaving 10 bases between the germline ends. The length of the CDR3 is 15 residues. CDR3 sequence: CASSPGDSYNSPLHF. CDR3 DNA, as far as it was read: TGTGCCAGCTCACCCGGCGACAGTTATAATTCACCC.

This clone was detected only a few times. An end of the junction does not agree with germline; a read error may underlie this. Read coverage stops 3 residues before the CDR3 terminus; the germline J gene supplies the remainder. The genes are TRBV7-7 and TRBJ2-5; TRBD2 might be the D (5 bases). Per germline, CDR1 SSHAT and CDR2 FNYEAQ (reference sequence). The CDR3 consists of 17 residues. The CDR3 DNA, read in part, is TGTGCTAGCAGCTTAGGCGGAGGCATCACGATACGAGAGACC. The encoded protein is CASSLGGGITIRET. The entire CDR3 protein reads CASSLGGGITIRETQYF.

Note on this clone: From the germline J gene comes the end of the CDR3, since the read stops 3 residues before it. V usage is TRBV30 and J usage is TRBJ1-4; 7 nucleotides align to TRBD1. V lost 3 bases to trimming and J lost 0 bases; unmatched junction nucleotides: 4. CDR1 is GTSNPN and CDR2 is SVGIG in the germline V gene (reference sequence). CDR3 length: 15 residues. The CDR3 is CAWSKTGTTNEKLFF. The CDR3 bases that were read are TGTGCCTGGAGCAAGACAGGGACAACTAATGAAAAA.

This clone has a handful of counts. The part of the CDR3 DNA that was read is TGTGCCAGTAATGGGGACAGCTTCAACACTGAA. Its protein product is CASNGDSFNTE. The entire CDR3 sequence reads CASNGDSFNTEAFF. The chain links TRBV19 to TRBJ1-1; 7 nucleotides align to TRBD1. The CDR3 end falls 3 residues outside the read, so it is completed with the germline J gene. The CDR3 extends over 14 amino acids. With V trimmed by 7 bases and J by 2 bases, 7 bases remained unmatched. Germline CDR1 is LNHDA and CDR2 is SQIVND (reference sequence).

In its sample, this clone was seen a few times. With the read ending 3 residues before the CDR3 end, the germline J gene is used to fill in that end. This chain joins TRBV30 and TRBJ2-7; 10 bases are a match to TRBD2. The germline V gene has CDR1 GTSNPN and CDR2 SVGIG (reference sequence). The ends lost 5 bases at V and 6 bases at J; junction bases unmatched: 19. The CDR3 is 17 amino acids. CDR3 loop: CAWGGRASGRSTREQYF. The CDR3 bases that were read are TGTGCCTGGGGTGGAAGGGCTAGCGGGAGATCGACGCGCGAG. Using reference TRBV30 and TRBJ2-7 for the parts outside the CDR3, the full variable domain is SQTIHQWPATLVQPVGSPLSLECTVEGTSNPNLYWYRQAAGRGLQLLFYSVGIGQISSEVPQNLSASRPQDRQFILSSKKLLLSDSGFYLCAWGGRASGRSTREQYFGPGTRLTVT.

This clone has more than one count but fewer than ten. Incomplete CDR3 DNA: TGTGCCAGCAGAAAACAGGTGAACACTGAA. It encodes CASRKQVNTE. The whole CDR3 reads CASRKQVNTEAFF. V usage is TRBV7-2 and J usage is TRBJ1-1, with a weak D call TRBD1 (5 bases). The read is 3 residues too short to cover the CDR3 end, so that end is filled in from the germline J gene. V was clipped by 6 bases and J by 0 bases, with 8 bases between them. The length of the CDR3 is 13 residues. Germline CDR1 and CDR2: SGHTA and FQGNSA. Full variable domain (outside the CDR3, taken from reference TRBV7-2 and TRBJ1-1): GAGVSQSPSNKVTEKGKDVELRCDPISGHTALYWYRQSLGQGLEFLIYFQGNSAPDKSGLPSDRFSAERTGGSVSTLTIQRTQQEDSAVYLCASRKQVNTEAFFGQGTRLTVV.

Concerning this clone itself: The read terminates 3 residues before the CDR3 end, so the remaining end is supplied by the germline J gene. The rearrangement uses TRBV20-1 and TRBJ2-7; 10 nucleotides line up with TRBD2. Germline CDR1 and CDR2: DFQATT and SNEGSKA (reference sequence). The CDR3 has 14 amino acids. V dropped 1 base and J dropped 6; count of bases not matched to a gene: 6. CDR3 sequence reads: CSARVASGSLEQYF. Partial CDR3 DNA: TGCAGTGCTAGAGTTGCTAGCGGGAGCCTCGAG.

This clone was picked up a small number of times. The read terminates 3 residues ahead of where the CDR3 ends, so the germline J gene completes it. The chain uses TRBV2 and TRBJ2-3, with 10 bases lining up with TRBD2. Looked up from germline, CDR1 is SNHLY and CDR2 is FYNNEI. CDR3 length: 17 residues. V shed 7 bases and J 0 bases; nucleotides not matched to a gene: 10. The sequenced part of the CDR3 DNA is TGTGCCAGCAATCGGCTAGCGGGAGTCACTAGCACAGATACG. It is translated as CASNRLAGVTSTDT. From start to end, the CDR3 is CASNRLAGVTSTDTQYF.

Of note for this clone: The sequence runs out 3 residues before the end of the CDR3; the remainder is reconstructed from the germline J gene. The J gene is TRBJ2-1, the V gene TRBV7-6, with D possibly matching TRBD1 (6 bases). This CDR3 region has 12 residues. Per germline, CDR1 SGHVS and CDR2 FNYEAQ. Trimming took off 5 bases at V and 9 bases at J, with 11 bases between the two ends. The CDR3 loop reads CASSAQGGEQFF. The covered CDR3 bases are TGTGCCAGCAGCGCTCAAGGGGGTGAG.